This TCR beta chain was identified during a study of OX40 agonist ivuxolimab in advanced cancers. The study's findings and limits: Nonresponders, in some cases, also had low normalized T-cell clonal expansion. The specificity for antigen of the expanded peripheral T cells was not determined.

V lost 5 bases and J lost 5, with 15 bases in between. Germline V CDR1 and CDR2: SGHNT, YENEEA. CDR3 length: 15 residues. The method was immunoSEQ multiplex PCR; TCRdb's version includes in-frame clones alone and lacks a portion of them. This repertoire shows about 80,000 clones, more than 85% found once; its top ten account for approximately 0.69%. In regard to this clone: Its antigen remains unidentified.

Sequenced here: CD4+ or CD8+ T cells sorted from blood, sampled in a trial of the OX40 agonist ivuxolimab. The V and J genes are TRBV11-3 and TRBJ2-2; D possibly matches TRBD1 or TRBD2 (6 bases each). The TCR sequence derives from an adult with an advanced solid tumor such as melanoma, head and neck, liver or kidney cancer. The CDR3 DNA is TGTGCCAGCAGCAATTCGGGGGCGGGGACCGGGGAGCTGTTTTTT. It is translated as CASSNSGAGTGELFF.